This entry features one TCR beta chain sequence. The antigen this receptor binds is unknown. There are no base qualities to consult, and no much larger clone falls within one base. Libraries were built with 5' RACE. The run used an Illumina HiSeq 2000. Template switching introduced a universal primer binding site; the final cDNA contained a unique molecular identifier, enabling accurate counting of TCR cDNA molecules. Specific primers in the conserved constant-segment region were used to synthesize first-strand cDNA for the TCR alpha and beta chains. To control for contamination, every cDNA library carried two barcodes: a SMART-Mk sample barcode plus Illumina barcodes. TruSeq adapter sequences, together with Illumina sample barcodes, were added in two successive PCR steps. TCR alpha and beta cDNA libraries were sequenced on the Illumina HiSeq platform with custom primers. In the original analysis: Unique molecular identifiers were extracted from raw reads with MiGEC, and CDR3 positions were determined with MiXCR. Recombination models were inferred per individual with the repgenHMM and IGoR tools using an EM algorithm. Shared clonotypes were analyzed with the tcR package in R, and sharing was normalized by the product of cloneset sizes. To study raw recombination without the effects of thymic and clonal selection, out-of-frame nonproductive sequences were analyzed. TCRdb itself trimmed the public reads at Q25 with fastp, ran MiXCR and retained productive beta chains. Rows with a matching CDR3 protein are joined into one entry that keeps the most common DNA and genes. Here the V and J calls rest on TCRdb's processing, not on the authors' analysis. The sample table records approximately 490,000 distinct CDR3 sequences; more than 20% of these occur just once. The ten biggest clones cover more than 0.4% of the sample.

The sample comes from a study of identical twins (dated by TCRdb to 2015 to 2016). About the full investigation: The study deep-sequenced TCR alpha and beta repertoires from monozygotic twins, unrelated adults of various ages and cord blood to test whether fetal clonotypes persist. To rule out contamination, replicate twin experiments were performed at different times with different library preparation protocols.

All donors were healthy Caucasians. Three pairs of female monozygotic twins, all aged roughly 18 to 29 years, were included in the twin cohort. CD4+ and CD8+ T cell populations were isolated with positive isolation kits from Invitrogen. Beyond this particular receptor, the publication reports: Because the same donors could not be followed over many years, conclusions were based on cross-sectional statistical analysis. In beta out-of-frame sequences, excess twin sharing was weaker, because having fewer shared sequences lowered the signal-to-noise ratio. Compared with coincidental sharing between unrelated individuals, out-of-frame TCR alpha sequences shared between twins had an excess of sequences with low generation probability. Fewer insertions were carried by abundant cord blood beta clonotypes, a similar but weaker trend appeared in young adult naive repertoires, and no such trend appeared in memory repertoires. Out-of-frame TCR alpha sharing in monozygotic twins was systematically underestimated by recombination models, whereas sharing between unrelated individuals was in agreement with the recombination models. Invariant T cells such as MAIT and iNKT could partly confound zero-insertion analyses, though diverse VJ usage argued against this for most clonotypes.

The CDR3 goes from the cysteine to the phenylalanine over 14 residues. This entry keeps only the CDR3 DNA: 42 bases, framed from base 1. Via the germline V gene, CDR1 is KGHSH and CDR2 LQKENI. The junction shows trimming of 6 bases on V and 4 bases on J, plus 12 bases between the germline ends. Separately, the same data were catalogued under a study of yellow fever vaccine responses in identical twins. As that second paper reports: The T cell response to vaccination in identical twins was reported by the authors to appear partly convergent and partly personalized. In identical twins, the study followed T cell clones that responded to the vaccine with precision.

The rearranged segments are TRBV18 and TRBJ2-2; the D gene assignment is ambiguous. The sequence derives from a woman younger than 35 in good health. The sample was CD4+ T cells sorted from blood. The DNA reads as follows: TGTGCCAGCTCCCCAACTGAACTCACCGGGGAGCTGTTTTTT. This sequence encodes CASSPTELTGELFF.